What follows describes a single T cell receptor beta chain. This record belongs to a study of cytomegalovirus exposure and HLA in healthy donors. The CDR3 has 11 amino acids. V shed 4 bases and J shed 3 bases, with 5 bases lying between them. Germline V gives CDR1 SGHTS, CDR2 YDEGEE. Amplification used 60 Vbeta primers and 13 Jbeta primers. Assay used: immunoSEQ multiplex PCR; TCRdb lists only in-frame clones, some missing. The sample contains 200,000 or so clones, approximately 85% of which appear only once. The rearrangement joins TRBV5-8 to TRBJ2-7; D unclear. Sequencing was performed on PBMCs. This receptor was obtained from a woman aged 50 to 60 in good health and CMV-seropositive. In DNA form, the CDR3 reads TGTGCCAGCAGCCAGAACTACGAGCAGTACTTC. Translation gives CASSQNYEQYF.